The 23 T cell receptor beta chains reported below all come from one sample, sequenced in a study of cytomegalovirus exposure and HLA in healthy donors. PCR employed 60 Vbeta and 13 Jbeta primers. Sequencing was performed with immunoSEQ multiplex PCR; in TCRdb, only in-frame clones are kept and a portion is missing. The profile shows 130,000 or so clones, around 86% of them singletons. The sample was PBMCs. The receptor set was obtained from a woman between 35 and 50 years old in good health and CMV-seronegative.

This sequence joins TRBV18 and TRBJ2-1; TRBD2 aligns across 7 bases. J was trimmed by 9 bases and V by 0 bases; bases with no gene match: 2. The CDR3 length is 13 residues. The germline CDR1 and CDR2 sequences are KGHSH and LQKENI. The CDR3 DNA reads TGTGCCAGCTCACCACCGGGGGGGGGTGAGCAGTTCTTC. This encodes CASSPPGGGEQFF.

The chain uses TRBV7-9 and TRBJ2-1, with 10 bases aligning to TRBD2. The germline CDR1 and CDR2 sequences are SEHNR and FQNEAQ (reference sequence). This CDR3 has 15 residues. Germline trimming cut 5 bases from V and 5 bases from J; bases unmatched to any gene: 6. Here the CDR3 reads CASSPPLAGDNEQFF. CDR3 DNA sequence: TGTGCCAGCAGCCCTCCCCTAGCGGGGGACAATGAGCAGTTCTTC. Supplemented by reference TRBV7-9 and TRBJ2-1, the full variable domain reads DTGVSQNPRHKITKRGQNVTFRCDPISEHNRLYWYRQTLGQGPEFLTYFQNEAQLEKSRLLSDRFSAERPKGSFSTLEIQRTEQGDSAMYLCASSPPLAGDNEQFFGPGTRLTVL.

The chain employs TRBV10-1 and TRBJ2-1, with 13 bases matching TRBD2. Unmatched junction bases numbered 4, after V lost 4 bases and J lost 1 base. Looked up from germline, CDR1 is WNHNN and CDR2 is SYGVQD (reference sequence). This CDR3 spans 17 amino acids. The CDR3 sequence: CASSGGTSGVSYNEQFF. Here the CDR3 DNA reads TGCGCCAGCAGTGGCGGGACTAGCGGGGTTTCCTACAATGAGCAGTTCTTC.

This clone was seen a single time. The chain carries TRBV29-1 and TRBJ2-7; 11 bases map to TRBD1. The ends lost 6 bases at V and 5 bases at J; junction bases unmatched: 6. CDR1 SQVTM and CDR2 ANQGSEA come from the germline V gene. This CDR3 comprises 13 residues. This CDR3 is CSVGDRGGHEQYF. Here the CDR3 DNA reads TGCAGCGTCGGGGACAGGGGGGGCCACGAGCAGTACTTC.

This clone appeared once. The V and J genes are TRBV6-1 and TRBJ1-5; D unclear. Germline V gives CDR1 MNHNS, CDR2 SASEGT. Between the trimmed V and J ends, which lost 5 bases and 4 bases, there was a span of 15 bases. This CDR3 region has 15 residues. As DNA, the CDR3 is TGTGCCAGCAGTTCCACCGGGGTATCGAATCAGCCCCAGCATTTT. Translation gives CASSSTGVSNQPQHF.

CDR3 DNA: TGTGCCAGCAGCTTAGGAGGACAGGGTAGCAATCAGCCCCAGCATTTT. Its translation: CASSLGGQGSNQPQHF. The chain recombines TRBV7-2 with TRBJ1-5; TRBD1 matches 8 bases. With V trimmed by 1 base and J by 0 bases, 2 bases remained unmatched. Germline assignment: CDR1 SGHTA and CDR2 FQGNSA. The CDR3 runs 16 residues. The full variable domain, with the rest looked up from reference TRBV7-2 and TRBJ1-5, is GAGVSQSPSNKVTEKGKDVELRCDPISGHTALYWYRQSLGQGLEFLIYFQGNSAPDKSGLPSDRFSAERTGGSVSTLTIQRTQQEDSAVYLCASSLGGQGSNQPQHFGDGTRLSIL.

This chain joins TRBV5-4 and TRBJ2-7; TRBD2 matches 7 bases. The CDR3 contains 13 residues. V lost 4 bases to trimming and J lost 4 bases; unmatched junction nucleotides: 5. Looked up from germline, CDR1 is SGHNT and CDR2 is YYREEE (reference sequence). CDR3 region: CASSGRGDYEQYF. The CDR3 DNA follows: TGTGCCAGCAGCGGCCGGGGGGATTACGAGCAGTACTTC.

The J gene is TRBJ2-1, the V gene TRBV11-2; TRBD2 aligns across 7 bases. The CDR3 totals 15 residues. J gave up 6 bases and V 5 bases, and 10 bases lay outside the gene matches. The germline V gene has CDR1 SGHAT and CDR2 FQNNGV. The CDR3 reads CASSGLLGGSNEQFF. DNA for the CDR3: TGTGCCAGCAGCGGCCTTCTGGGGGGGAGCAATGAGCAGTTCTTC.

The chain recombines TRBV5-4 with TRBJ1-1, with a weak D call TRBD1 (5 bases). CDR1 is SGHNT and CDR2 is YYREEE in the germline V gene (reference sequence). This CDR3 spans 15 amino acids. Between the trimmed V and J ends, which lost 6 bases and 7 bases, there was a span of 22 bases. As DNA, the CDR3 is TGTGCCAGCACCAGGGACCGTCTGGGAGGAGGTGAAGCTTTCTTT. Protein product: CASTRDRLGGGEAFF.

This chain's CDR3 is CASSSGQNYGYTF. CDR3 sequence (DNA): TGTGCCAGCAGTTCTGGACAGAACTATGGCTACACCTTC. This sequence joins TRBV6-5 and TRBJ1-2; weak D call: TRBD1 (6 bases). This CDR3 region has 13 residues. The V gene's germline CDR1 is MNHEY and CDR2 SVGAGI. V gave up 4 bases and J gave up 2 bases, with 8 bases separating them.

The V and J genes are TRBV7-2 and TRBJ1-1; D ambiguous. There are 15 residues in the CDR3. Germline V gene data show CDR1 as SGHTA and CDR2 as FQGNSA. Trimming shortened V by 3 bases and J by 1 base, and 12 bases separated the two germline ends. In DNA, the CDR3 is TGTGCCAGCAGCTTCCAGACACAATCGAACACTGAAGCTTTCTTT. It encodes CASSFQTQSNTEAFF. The full variable domain, rest sourced from reference TRBV7-2 and TRBJ1-1, is GAGVSQSPSNKVTEKGKDVELRCDPISGHTALYWYRQSLGQGLEFLIYFQGNSAPDKSGLPSDRFSAERTGGSVSTLTIQRTQQEDSAVYLCASSFQTQSNTEAFFGQGTRLTVV.

V is TRBV21-1 and J is TRBJ2-7; the table's D gene call, TRBD1, was not cross checked with the DNA. TRBV21-1 is reported as a pseudogene. The CDR3 covers 12 residues. The CDR3 coding sequence is TGTGCCAGCAGCAACCACAGCTACGAGCAGTACTTC. It is translated as CASSNHSYEQYF.

This clone was seen only a few times. The rearrangement joins TRBV6-1 to TRBJ1-1; D is ambiguous. The germline V and J ends were trimmed by 7 bases and 1 base, with 13 bases remaining between them. Per germline, CDR1 MNHNS and CDR2 SASEGT. The CDR3 extends over 14 amino acids. Here the CDR3 DNA reads TGTGCCAGCACCCCCCGCCCAGGGAACACTGAAGCTTTCTTT. Translation: CASTPRPGNTEAFF.

The chain links TRBV11-2 to TRBJ2-1; D perhaps matches TRBD1 (6 bases). Germline V gene lookup returns CDR1 SGHAT and CDR2 FQNNGV. This CDR3 has 16 residues. Trimming left V 4 bases short and J 0 bases short, with 13 bases between. CDR3: CASSSKGHISYNEQFF. In nucleotides, the CDR3 is TGTGCCAGCAGCTCCAAGGGACACATCTCCTACAATGAGCAGTTCTTC.

The chain joins TRBV11-2 to TRBJ1-5, with 10 bases lining up with TRBD1. Per the germline V gene, CDR1 is SGHAT and CDR2 is FQNNGV. The V gene end was trimmed by 8 bases and the J gene end by 5 bases; junction bases not matched to a gene: 6. The CDR3 has 14 residues. For the CDR3, the DNA is TGTGCCAGCCATCCGACAGGGGGCGATCAGCCCCAGCATTTT. Protein: CASHPTGGDQPQHF.

V and J are TRBV18 and TRBJ1-3; 8 bases fit TRBD1. The CDR3 is 14 residues long. Germline-derived CDR1 and CDR2 are KGHSH and LQKENI. With V trimmed by 5 bases and J by 4 bases, 4 bases remained unmatched. CDR3 residues: CASSTTGAGNTIYF. As DNA, the CDR3 is TGTGCCAGCTCAACGACAGGGGCAGGAAACACCATATATTTT.

This clone turned up a few times. The chain links TRBV29-1 to TRBJ1-1; 7 positions agree with TRBD1. Germline V lookup: CDR1 SQVTM, CDR2 ANQGSEA. The length of the CDR3 is 12 residues. V was pared by 6 bases and J by 6 bases, with 7 bases of the junction left unmatched. The CDR3 is CSVTDRAAEAFF. CDR3 bases: TGCAGCGTCACCGACAGGGCGGCTGAAGCTTTCTTT.

The chain recombines TRBV4-1 with TRBJ2-5; TRBD1 agrees at 10 bases. Looked up from germline, CDR1 is MGHRA and CDR2 is YSYEKL. The V gene end was trimmed by 0 bases and the J gene end by 6 bases; junction bases not matched to a gene: 10. The CDR3 has 17 residues. CDR3 protein: CASSQDPGTGVLKTQYF. In nucleotides, the CDR3 is TGCGCCAGCAGCCAAGATCCCGGGACAGGGGTATTGAAGACCCAGTACTTC.

The rearrangement links TRBV6-1 to TRBJ2-3; D is uncertain. The V end lost 2 bases, the J end lost 8 bases, and 11 bases lay between the germline ends. The CDR3 runs to 13 residues. The V gene's germline CDR1 is MNHNS and CDR2 SASEGT. CDR3 amino acids: CASSEKLGSTQYF. In nucleotides, the CDR3 is TGTGCCAGCAGTGAAAAGTTGGGCAGTACGCAGTATTTT.

The chain joins TRBV25-1 to TRBJ2-2, with 9 bases fitting TRBD2. This CDR3 has 16 residues. Trimming at V came to 1 base and at J to 3 bases, leaving 3 bases not matched to a gene. The V gene's germline CDR1 is MGHDK and CDR2 SYGVNS. The CDR3 DNA reads TGTGCCAGCAGTGAATTCGGGACTAGCTACACCGGGGAGCTGTTTTTT. This translates into CASSEFGTSYTGELFF.

The V and J genes are TRBV9 and TRBJ1-3; D may be TRBD1 (5 bases). Germline values: CDR1 SGDLS, CDR2 YYNGEE. This CDR3 region has 14 residues. V was clipped by 9 bases and J by 4 bases, with 17 bases between them. In DNA form, the CDR3 reads TGTGCCACATCGGGGGGGGTGAAAGGAAACACCATATATTTT. The encoded protein is CATSGGVKGNTIYF.

This clone has a single count. This sequence joins TRBV7-9 and TRBJ1-6; D unclear. The length of the CDR3 is 17 residues. Trimming took 0 bases from V and 5 from J, leaving 14 bases between them. The V gene's germline CDR1 is SEHNR and CDR2 FQNEAQ (reference sequence). The CDR3 region has the DNA TGTGCCAGCAGCTTAGCCACTCCGTCTTTAAATAATTCACCCCTCCACTTT. Translated: CASSLATPSLNNSPLHF.

The rearrangement joins TRBV30 to TRBJ2-7; D possibly corresponds to TRBD1 (6 bases). V was clipped by 5 bases and J by 2 bases, with 19 bases between them. The CDR3 has 15 amino acids. Germline CDR1 reads GTSNPN; CDR2 reads SVGIG (reference sequence). CDR3 DNA: TGTGCCTGGGGAAGGGATGAGGACAGAACCTACGAGCAGTACTTC. It codes for CAWGRDEDRTYEQYF.